The clone carrying this TCR beta chain was seen a handful of times. These data originate in a study of blood T cell repertoires in COVID-19. The assay was immunoSEQ multiplex PCR, and TCRdb's table has in-frame clones only and misses some. The sample shows about 170,000 clones, approximately 90% of them seen only once. Germline CDR1 reads SEHNR; CDR2 reads FQNEAQ (reference sequence). This CDR3 has 14 amino acids. The ends were cut back, 4 bases at V and 2 bases at J, with 12 bases in the middle. Sequencing input: peripheral blood. The TCR originated in a woman aged 80 or over in a cohort sampled during active or convalescent COVID-19. The chain links TRBV7-9 to TRBJ2-7; D is possibly TRBD1 (5 bases). As DNA, the CDR3 is TGTGCCAGCAGCTCGTACAGGAGCCCCTACGAGCAGTACTTC. Protein sequence: CASSSYRSPYEQYF.